Presented here are 17 T cell receptor beta chains from one specimen sequenced in a study of CD8+CD57+ T cells in acquired aplastic anemia. Genomic DNA, the template, was used for profiling of the TCR beta VDJ and CDR3. TCRdb reanalysed the reads using MiXCR and keeps one entry per CDR3 protein. Of about 180,000 distinct CDR3 sequences listed, about half were seen once; the top ten hold roughly 3%. The specimen sequenced was sorted CD4+, CD8+, or CD8+CD57+ T cells (not recorded which) from PBMCs. These receptors were collected from a human donor in good health.

This clonotype was counted between two and nine times. The V and J genes are TRBV30 and TRBJ1-6, with a possible D match to TRBD1 (6 bases). Between the trimmed V and J ends, which lost 2 bases and 8 bases, there was a span of 10 bases. Germline V gene lookup returns CDR1 GTSNPN and CDR2 SVGIG (reference sequence). The CDR3 has 13 residues. CDR3 sequence (DNA): TGTGCCTGGAGTAGACAGGAGTATTCACCCCTCCACTTT. The encoded protein is CAWSRQEYSPLHF. The variable domain in full, with the rest retrieved from reference TRBV30 and TRBJ1-6, is SQTIHQWPATLVQPVGSPLSLECTVEGTSNPNLYWYRQAAGRGLQLLFYSVGIGQISSEVPQNLSASRPQDRQFILSSKKLLLSDSGFYLCAWSRQEYSPLHFGNGTRLTVT.

This clonotype appeared many times. The chain is built from TRBV5-5 and TRBJ2-7; 7 bases agree with TRBD2. Losses at the gene ends were 1 base for V and 1 base for J; bases not matched to a gene: 8. Germline V gene lookup returns CDR1 SGHKS and CDR2 YYEKEE (reference sequence). The CDR3 runs to 16 residues. In DNA form, the CDR3 reads TGTGCCAGCAGCTTGAGTCTAGCGGAGTCTTCCTACGAGCAGTACTTC. It translates to CASSLSLAESSYEQYF. Full variable domain (rest looked up from reference TRBV5-5 and TRBJ2-7): DAGVTQSPTHLIKTRGQQVTLRCSPISGHKSVSWYQQVLGQGPQFIFQYYEKEERGRGNFPDRFSARQFPNYSSELNVNALLLGDSALYLCASSLSLAESSYEQYFGPGTRLTVT.

The table lists this clonotype with many counts. The rearrangement uses TRBV6-5 and TRBJ2-7; maybe TRBD2 (5 bases). Germline values: CDR1 MNHEY, CDR2 SVGAGI. This CDR3 is built from 14 residues. The germline V and J ends were trimmed by 0 bases and 2 bases, with 8 bases remaining between them. The CDR3 reads CASSYSTGTYEQYF. CDR3 sequence (DNA): TGTGCCAGCAGTTACTCGACCGGGACCTACGAGCAGTACTTC.

This chain connects TRBV10-3 to TRBJ2-1; 9 bases align to TRBD2. Germline values: CDR1 ENHRY, CDR2 SYGVKD. CDR3 length equals 15 residues. After removal of 2 bases from V and 8 bases from J, the junction contained 7 bases not matched to a gene. As DNA, the CDR3 is TGTGCCATCAGTGAGGGGCGGGAGGGCCTAGATGAGCAGTTCTTC. It is translated as CAISEGREGLDEQFF.

The genes are TRBV9 and TRBJ2-7; D is uncertain. This CDR3 is built from 13 residues. In germline, CDR1 is SGDLS, CDR2 YYNGEE. Trimming removed 4 bases at V and 6 bases at J, with 14 bases between. CDR3 sequence (DNA): TGTGCCAGCAGCCCCCATCCCCAACGCGAGCAGTACTTC. It translates to CASSPHPQREQYF.

This rearrangement joins TRBV7-9 to TRBJ2-1; 7 bases are a match to TRBD1. CDR1 SEHNR and CDR2 FQNEAQ come from the germline V gene (reference sequence). Germline trimming cut 5 bases from V and 3 bases from J; bases unmatched to any gene: 13. There are 17 residues in the CDR3. The CDR3 sequence: CASSPPLRQGVYNEQFF. CDR3 coding DNA: TGTGCCAGCAGCCCACCCCTAAGACAGGGAGTCTACAATGAGCAGTTCTTC.

This clonotype was observed a few times. The rearrangement joins TRBV2 to TRBJ1-1; weak D call: TRBD1 (6 bases). There are 13 residues in the CDR3. V was clipped by 5 bases and J by 4 bases, with 11 bases between them. CDR1 is SNHLY and CDR2 is FYNNEI in the germline V gene. The DNA of the CDR3 is TGTGCCAGCAGTCGACAGGATGGCACTGAAGCTTTCTTT. Amino acids: CASSRQDGTEAFF.

The chain couples TRBV13 to TRBJ1-6, with D hard to call. CDR3 length: 15 amino acids. CDR1 is PRHDT and CDR2 is FYEKMQ in the germline V gene (reference sequence). Trimming took off 5 bases at V and 8 bases at J, with 16 bases between the two ends. CDR3 in amino acids: CASSRLGGGDSPLHF. The CDR3 nucleotides are TGTGCCAGCAGCCGCCTAGGAGGTGGGGATTCACCCCTCCACTTT.

The V and J genes are TRBV6-1 and TRBJ2-7, with D tentatively TRBD2 (6 bases). Germline assignment: CDR1 MNHNS and CDR2 SASEGT. V was cut by 8 bases and J by 3 bases, with 17 bases left in between. The CDR3 covers 14 residues. The CDR3: CASRMRELDYEQYF. CDR3 in DNA: TGTGCCAGCCGAATGCGGGAACTCGACTACGAGCAGTACTTC.

This clonotype was seen many times. The V and J genes are TRBV9 and TRBJ2-3, with 9 bases that match TRBD2. The CDR3 is 16 amino acids. Germline loops: CDR1 SGDLS, CDR2 YYNGEE. J lost 1 base, V lost 4 bases, and 7 bases had no gene match. This CDR3 reads CASSYSPSGGTDTQYF. The CDR3 nucleotides are TGTGCCAGCAGCTACTCACCTAGCGGGGGCACAGATACGCAGTATTTT.

J is TRBJ1-2 and V is TRBV10-3; 8 bases line up with TRBD1. The germline CDR1 and CDR2 sequences are ENHRY and SYGVKD. The CDR3 length is 13 residues. The V segment lost 6 bases and the J segment 6 bases; nucleotides outside the gene matches: 6. The CDR3 here is CAIRGQGADGYTF. Here the CDR3 DNA reads TGTGCCATCAGGGGCCAGGGGGCAGATGGCTACACCTTC.

The V call is TRBV11-1, the J call TRBJ2-1, with a tentative D call TRBD2 (6 bases). The CDR3 length is 16 residues. Germline-derived CDR1 and CDR2 are SGHAT and FQDESV (reference sequence). Trimming cost V 5 bases and J 5 bases, with 19 bases left between them. The CDR3 region has the DNA TGTGCCAGCAGCCCAAAGCTGGGAGGAGGGCACAATGAGCAGTTCTTC. Its protein is CASSPKLGGGHNEQFF.

The chain uses TRBV9 and TRBJ2-1; D may be TRBD2 (5 bases). The CDR3 extends over 14 amino acids. Germline V CDR1 and CDR2: SGDLS, YYNGEE. Trimming removed 7 bases from V and 4 bases from J, with 15 bases in between. The chain's CDR3 is CASGGVSRYNEQFF. The CDR3 region has the DNA TGTGCCAGCGGAGGCGTCTCCCGATACAATGAGCAGTTCTTC.

Ten or more counts support this clonotype. The gene calls are TRBV6-1 and TRBJ2-7; 8 bases align to TRBD1. The germline CDR1 and CDR2 sequences are MNHNS and SASEGT. V lost 5 bases, J lost 2 bases, and 5 bases stayed unmatched. The CDR3 contains 14 residues. DNA of the CDR3: TGTGCCAGCAGTACCCGGACAGGGACCTACGAGCAGTACTTC. Translated, it gives CASSTRTGTYEQYF.

This clonotype has a count of ten or more. This rearrangement joins TRBV15 to TRBJ2-5; no reliable D call. The CDR3 consists of 15 residues. V lost 1 base to trimming and J lost 4 bases, with 13 bases between them. Germline V gene lookup returns CDR1 LNHNV and CDR2 YYDKDF (reference sequence). CDR3 loop: CATSRVWRSPETQYF. The DNA for the CDR3 is TGTGCCACCAGCAGAGTCTGGCGATCCCCAGAGACCCAGTACTTC.

This clonotype showed up just a few times. The chain joins TRBV4-1 to TRBJ1-2; no firm D call. The germline V gene has CDR1 MGHRA and CDR2 YSYEKL. The CDR3 is 14 amino acids. Deletions cut 0 bases from V and 8 bases from J, with 13 bases between. This chain's CDR3 is CASSQDWGGWGYTF. The CDR3 DNA reads TGCGCCAGCAGCCAAGATTGGGGAGGGTGGGGCTACACCTTC.

This clonotype was seen once. This may be a read error: a much more frequent sequence differs by one nucleotide. This chain joins TRBV20-1 and TRBJ2-1, with D possibly called TRBD1 or TRBD2 (6 bases each). CDR1 is DFQATT and CDR2 is SNEGSKA in the germline V gene (reference sequence). Trimming removed 2 bases at V and 8 bases at J, with 25 bases between. The length of the CDR3 is 17 residues. CDR3 region: CSARLGGGQSGLYEQFF. The CDR3 bases are TGCAGTGCTAGACTAGGGGGAGGCCAATCAGGCCTTTATGAGCAGTTCTTC.